This T cell receptor (beta chain) derives from a study of Graves' ophthalmopathy and Graves' hyperthyroidism. Study-wide results and limits: Ophthalmopathy was separated from stable hyperthyroidism by a 13-signature model with around 88% sensitivity and 81.08% specificity.

For this clonotype: Its antigen is unknown.

The TCR beta CDR3 regions underwent amplification from RNA transcripts. Scientists carried out first-round RT-PCR using HTBI primers and then a second-round multiplex PCR. TCRdb called the multiplex PCR reads again in MiXCR, with one record for every CDR3 protein. The repertoire holds about 620,000 distinct CDR3 sequences, with 22% as singletons. Looked up from germline, CDR1 is SGHTA and CDR2 is FQGNSA. Deletions cut 2 bases from V and 0 bases from J, with 5 bases between. This CDR3 spans 14 amino acids. Being free of ophthalmopathy for 18 months of follow-up defined stable hyperthyroidism. Diagnoses were established from clinical symptoms, serum thyroxine, TRAb, thyroid ultrasound and orbital computed tomography. PBMCs were obtained from 10 ml of fresh peripheral blood.

The sample comprised peripheral blood. The sequence was obtained from a woman aged 18-29 years with stable Graves' hyperthyroidism. Some clones in this sample may be carry-over from other donors' samples. The chain employs TRBV7-2 and TRBJ1-3; no clear D gene. CDR3 coding DNA: TGTGCCAGCAGCTTACCCAACTCTGGAAACACCATATATTTT. This sequence encodes CASSLPNSGNTIYF. The variable domain in full, completed from reference TRBV7-2 and TRBJ1-3, reads GAGVSQSPSNKVTEKGKDVELRCDPISGHTALYWYRQSLGQGLEFLIYFQGNSAPDKSGLPSDRFSAERTGGSVSTLTIQRTQQEDSAVYLCASSLPNSGNTIYFGEGSWLTVV.